A single T cell receptor (beta chain) is shown here with its context. The antigen it recognizes is unknown. The record has no base qualities; no much larger clone is one base away. The immunoSEQ Assay, a bias-controlled multiplex PCR, was used to amplify TCRbeta CDR3 regions from genomic DNA. Regarding the original processing steps: Nucleated cell counts per sample were estimated from amplification of reference gene primers within the assay. Sequence reads were collapsed and filtered to measure the absolute abundance of every unique TCRbeta CDR3 rearrangement. For each sample, productive Simpson clonality was calculated as the square root of Simpson's diversity index over productive rearrangements. TCRdb retrieved this table from immuneACCESS and kept in-frame rearrangements only. Not all clones are present; in checked studies, unresolved V genes account for under half, and no reason is known for the remainder. V, J and clone size reflect that table, while D and trimming were determined from the DNA. This sample lists 130,000 or so clones; about 86% were detected once. Roughly 8.7% of the sample comes from the top ten.

The record originates from a study of blood T cell repertoires in COVID-19 (dated by TCRdb to 2020 to 2022). General notes on the study: Collaborator samples came from the United States, Italy and Spain and covered acute and convalescent phases of COVID-19. Sample metadata almost always included a de-identified subject ID, COVID-19 status, age in years and sex. Samples were obtained from the ongoing ImmuneRACE study (first 160 participants) and from some 1,300 subjects provided by 6 global collaborators. Where available, HLA class I and class II types were taken from metadata supplied by the sample provider and were not determined by assay-based typing. The repertoires were released in a freely available public database meant as a resource for research on the immune response to SARS-CoV-2. The material from the prospective study consisted of cDNA or gDNA derived from T cells, B-cell-depleted T cells, or PBMCs. Subjects who had been exposed to COVID-19, were actively infected with it, or had recovered from it provided the deeply sampled blood TCRbeta repertoires that made up the dataset.

What the research found in general, with its limitations: How much clinical and demographic metadata was included differed by source and by participant, and the metadata was provided uncurated.

Ends trimmed: V by 5 bases, J by 2 bases; bases unmatched to a gene: 1. The CDR3 starts with the cysteine, ends with the phenylalanine, and has 14 residues. The read is trimmed to its CDR3 DNA, 42 bases read in frame from base 1. The germline V gene yields SNHLY for CDR1 and FYNNEI for CDR2. Collaborating institutions collected whole blood in K2EDTA tubes following their own protocols. For TCRbeta analysis, collaborator samples were shipped as frozen whole blood, as isolated PBMCs, or as DNA extracted from either sample type. This clonotype originated in a woman aged 60-75 years with acute or convalescent COVID-19. The rearrangement joined TRBV2 to TRBJ1-5, with 9 central nucleotides matching TRBD1. The sequencing input was peripheral blood. The DNA reads TGTGCCAGCAGTCGACAGGGGGGCAATCAGCCCCAGCATTTT. This translates into CASSRQGGNQPQHF. The full variable domain, with segments outside the CDR3 supplied by the reference TRBV2 and TRBJ1-5 proteins, appears as EPEVTQTPSHQVTQMGQEVILRCVPISNHLYFYWYRQILGQKVEFLVSFYNNEISEKSEIFDDQFSVERPDGSNFTLKIRSTKLEDSAMYFCASSRQGGNQPQHFGDGTRLSIL.